Presented here are 24 T cell receptor beta chains from one specimen sequenced in a study of blood T cells in healthy people across ages. A J-beta primer mix and a sample-barcoded 5' primer were used in a second PCR of about 7 to 12 cycles. TCRdb independently ran MiXCR on the 5' RACE reads; one entry per CDR3 protein. The top ten hold roughly 3.8% of the sample, which has approximately 800,000 distinct CDR3 sequences, around a quarter seen once. The data were also submitted as part of a second study, on T cells of mothers and their children.

What was sequenced was blood. The receptor source for this set is a boy younger than 18 in good health.

The chain recombines TRBV28 with TRBJ2-1; D perhaps matches TRBD1 (5 bases). With 2 bases removed from V and 9 bases from J, the gap between germline ends came to 17 bases. CDR1 and CDR2 from the germline V gene are MDHEN and SYDVKM. The CDR3 is 15 amino acids. CDR3 loop: CASSLVVGPQGEQFF. Here the CDR3 DNA reads TGTGCCAGCAGTTTAGTCGTTGGTCCCCAGGGTGAGCAGTTCTTC.

This clonotype was detected ten times or more. This chain connects TRBV5-1 to TRBJ1-1; weak D call: TRBD1 (5 bases). This CDR3 spans 13 amino acids. CDR1 is SGHRS and CDR2 is YFSETQ in the germline V gene. Trimming shortened V by 0 bases and J by 3 bases, and 6 bases separated the two germline ends. The CDR3 here is CASSLGRDTEAFF. The CDR3 DNA sequence: TGCGCCAGCAGCTTGGGCAGGGACACTGAAGCTTTCTTT.

The chain employs TRBV20-1 and TRBJ2-5; a possible D gene is TRBD1 (6 bases). V was cut by 5 bases and J by 5 bases, with 12 bases left in between. CDR3 size: 12 residues. Germline CDR1 is DFQATT and CDR2 is SNEGSKA (reference sequence). CDR3 sequence reads: CSAPRGLETQYF. The CDR3 DNA reads as TGCAGTGCTCCCAGGGGCCTGGAGACCCAGTACTTC.

The gene calls are TRBV28 and TRBJ1-4, with 8 nucleotides matching TRBD1. Trimming cost V 4 bases and J 5 bases; bases outside gene matches: 3. This CDR3 has 14 residues. The V gene's germline CDR1 is MDHEN and CDR2 SYDVKM. The CDR3, as DNA: TGTGCCAGCAGTTCCCGGGACAGGAATGAAAAACTGTTTTTT. This codes for CASSSRDRNEKLFF.

The chain carries TRBV7-8 and TRBJ1-1; 8 bases align to TRBD1. The CDR3 consists of 14 residues. The trim removed 8 bases at V and 1 base at J, leaving 6 bases unmatched. Per germline, CDR1 SGHVS and CDR2 FQNEAQ. CDR3 sequence (DNA): TGTGCCAGCCTTCAGGGGGCGGGGAACACTGAAGCTTTCTTT. Protein product: CASLQGAGNTEAFF.

CDR3 sequence: CASSISGRGPDTQYF. CDR3 DNA sequence: TGTGCCAGCAGCATTAGCGGGAGGGGGCCAGATACGCAGTATTTT. The chain links TRBV9 to TRBJ2-3, with TRBD2 matching 11 bases. Losses at the gene ends were 4 bases for V and 4 bases for J; bases not matched to a gene: 5. Germline values: CDR1 SGDLS, CDR2 YYNGEE. This CDR3 spans 15 amino acids. Using reference TRBV9 and TRBJ2-3 for the parts outside the CDR3, the full variable domain is DSGVTQTPKHLITATGQRVTLRCSPRSGDLSVYWYQQSLDQGLQFLIQYYNGEERAKGNILERFSAQQFPDLHSELNLSSLELGDSALYFCASSISGRGPDTQYFGPGTRLTVL.

This clonotype has more than one count but fewer than ten. The CDR3 here is CASSQVDGGGYTF. CDR3 nucleotides: TGCGCCAGCAGCCAAGTGGACGGTGGTGGCTACACCTTC. The rearrangement links TRBV4-1 to TRBJ1-2; D is ambiguous. V dropped 1 base and J dropped 7 bases, with 10 bases sitting between them. The CDR3 length is 13 residues. Germline V gives CDR1 MGHRA, CDR2 YSYEKL.

The V gene is TRBV27, the J gene TRBJ2-3; D gene unclear. The V gene's germline CDR1 is MNHEY and CDR2 SMNVEV (reference sequence). Trimming removed 1 base from V and 5 bases from J, with 10 bases in between. The CDR3 totals 14 residues. The CDR3 sequence is CASSLLSPLDTQYF. CDR3 DNA: TGTGCCAGCAGTTTATTAAGCCCCTTAGATACGCAGTATTTT.

This clonotype was observed a few times. This chain uses TRBV6-1 with TRBJ2-7, with TRBD2 as a possible D gene (6 bases). With 6 bases removed from V and 3 bases from J, the gap between germline ends came to 21 bases. The germline gives CDR1 MNHNS, CDR2 SASEGT. The CDR3 has 16 amino acids. CDR3 protein: CASSSNLGLHRYEQYF. DNA of the CDR3: TGTGCCAGCAGCTCCAACCTCGGACTACACCGCTACGAGCAGTACTTC.

The chain's CDR3 is CSAEIGLEEQYF. The CDR3 DNA sequence: TGCAGTGCTGAGATAGGGCTAGAGGAGCAGTACTTC. The chain uses TRBV20-1 and TRBJ2-7; D is unclear. Trimming removed 5 bases from V and 7 bases from J, with 15 bases in between. Germline-derived CDR1 and CDR2 are DFQATT and SNEGSKA (reference sequence). The CDR3 loop spans 12 amino acids.

V gene TRBV2 combines with J gene TRBJ1-2, with a possible D match to TRBD1 (6 bases). CDR1 is SNHLY and CDR2 is FYNNEI in the germline V gene. Between the trimmed V and J ends, which lost 6 bases and 4 bases, there was a span of 15 bases. This CDR3 region has 14 residues. The CDR3 DNA is TGTGCCAGCAGGGCCGGGACACAACCCTATGGCTACACCTTC. Encoded protein: CASRAGTQPYGYTF. The full variable domain, with the rest looked up from reference TRBV2 and TRBJ1-2, is EPEVTQTPSHQVTQMGQEVILRCVPISNHLYFYWYRQILGQKVEFLVSFYNNEISEKSEIFDDQFSVERPDGSNFTLKIRSTKLEDSAMYFCASRAGTQPYGYTFGSGTRLTVV.

The V call is TRBV6-6, the J call TRBJ2-7; tentative D call: TRBD1 (5 bases). CDR3 length: 15 residues. Per germline, CDR1 MNHNY and CDR2 SVGAGI (reference sequence). Deletions cut 7 bases from V and 6 bases from J, with 22 bases between. The CDR3 DNA follows: TGTGCCAGCAACCTCGTTGGACAATCGACGGGCGAGCAGTACTTC. Protein sequence: CASNLVGQSTGEQYF.

Only a few counts were recorded for this clonotype. This rearrangement joins TRBV4-3 to TRBJ2-7, with TRBD2 matching over 9 bases. The CDR3 has 14 amino acids. With V trimmed by 1 base and J by 7 bases, 5 bases remained unmatched. The germline CDR1 and CDR2 sequences are LGHNA and YSLEER. This CDR3 reads CASSQVTSGMEQYF. The CDR3 nucleotides are TGCGCCAGCAGCCAAGTGACTAGCGGAATGGAGCAGTACTTC.

In this sample, this clonotype turned up a few times. The rearrangement uses TRBV7-9 and TRBJ2-5; TRBD1 agrees at 9 bases. The CDR3 covers 15 residues. Germline trimming cut 6 bases from V and 5 bases from J; bases unmatched to any gene: 10. Per germline, CDR1 SEHNR and CDR2 FQNEAQ (reference sequence). CDR3 amino acids: CASRLATGGRETQYF. The CDR3 coding sequence is TGTGCCAGCAGGTTGGCGACAGGGGGTCGGGAGACCCAGTACTTC.

CDR3 nucleotide sequence: TGTGCCAGCTCCGACAGGGATCGGGGTAACGCTGAAGCTTTCTTT. This sequence encodes CASSDRDRGNAEAFF. The J gene is TRBJ1-1, the V gene TRBV12-3 or TRBV12-4, with TRBD1 identical over 7 bases. V dropped 8 bases and J dropped 6; count of bases not matched to a gene: 15. The CDR3 length is 15 residues.

This clonotype occurred a few times. This sequence joins TRBV7-9 and TRBJ2-1, with D possibly being TRBD1 (5 bases). Trimming removed 3 bases at V and 8 bases at J, with 8 bases between. The CDR3 runs 12 residues. Germline values: CDR1 SEHNR, CDR2 FQNEAQ (reference sequence). CDR3 sequence: CASSFGAYEQFF. The CDR3 bases are TGTGCCAGCAGCTTTGGGGCTTATGAGCAGTTCTTC.

Concerning this clonotype: At one end, the junction sequence differs from germline, possibly due to a read error. This sequence joins TRBV3-1 and TRBJ2-4; no firm D call. The germline V gene encodes CDR1 LGHDT and CDR2 YNNKEL (reference sequence). The CDR3 sequence is 12 residues long. The CDR3 DNA follows: TGTGTCAGCAGCCAGAATTTGGACATTCAGTACTTC. Translating it yields CVSSQNLDIQYF.

The chain has TRBV15 and TRBJ2-4; weak D call: TRBD2 (5 bases). The V gene's germline CDR1 is LNHNV and CDR2 YYDKDF (reference sequence). The V end lost 0 bases, the J end lost 5 bases, and 8 bases lay between the germline ends. There are 14 residues in the CDR3. This CDR3 is CATSRDRGENIQYF. The CDR3, as DNA: TGTGCCACCAGCAGAGATCGGGGAGAAAACATTCAGTACTTC.

A remark on this clonotype: The junction and the germline gene differ at one end; a read error may be behind it. The chain uses TRBV20-1 and TRBJ1-2; the match to TRBD1 covers 9 bases. This CDR3 region has 12 residues. Germline-derived CDR1 and CDR2 are DFQATT and SNEGSKA (reference sequence). As DNA, the CDR3 is TGTAGTGCCCCACAGGGGGCCTATGGCTACACCTTC. Its translation: CSAPQGAYGYTF.

The V gene is TRBV12-3 or TRBV12-4, the J gene TRBJ2-4, with 9 bases fitting TRBD2. The CDR3 loop spans 16 amino acids. The ends lost 0 bases at V and 7 bases at J; junction bases unmatched: 7. CDR3 sequence: CASSLAVAGDFNIQYF. For the CDR3, the DNA is TGTGCCAGCAGTTTAGCGGTAGCGGGGGACTTCAACATTCAGTACTTC.

The gene calls are TRBV7-2 and TRBJ2-7; D is perhaps TRBD2 (5 bases). The CDR3 spans 15 residues. From germline, CDR1 is SGHTA and CDR2 FQGNSA. The V end lost 1 base, the J end lost 3 bases, and 13 bases lay between the germline ends. CDR3 nucleotide sequence: TGTGCCAGCAGCTTAGGAGGCGGGTTCAGCTACGAGCAGTACTTC. As protein: CASSLGGGFSYEQYF.

This rearrangement joins TRBV3-1 to TRBJ2-1; 8 positions agree with TRBD2. This CDR3 is 15 amino acids long. The trim removed 0 bases at V and 5 bases at J, leaving 3 bases unmatched. Germline CDR1 and CDR2: LGHDT and YNNKEL (reference sequence). CDR3 sequence reads: CASSQDPGGDNEQFF. Here the CDR3 DNA reads TGTGCCAGCAGCCAAGATCCGGGAGGGGACAATGAGCAGTTCTTC.

This sequence joins TRBV5-1 and TRBJ2-5; 11 bases fit TRBD2. The J call may be faulty, since TRBJ2-7 better matches the DNA end. The CDR3 runs to 15 residues. Looked up from germline, CDR1 is SGHRS and CDR2 is YFSETQ. This CDR3 is CASSELAGATYEQYF. As DNA, the CDR3 is TGCGCCAGCAGCGAACTAGCGGGGGCCACCTACGAGCAGTACTTC.

This clonotype was detected only a few times. The chain has TRBV28 and TRBJ1-1, with D unclear. The germline gives CDR1 MDHEN, CDR2 SYDVKM. Trimming stripped 7 bases from V and 1 base from J, with 10 bases between. The CDR3 totals 13 residues. The CDR3 reads CASTEEPNTEAFF. In DNA, the CDR3 is TGTGCCAGCACCGAAGAGCCGAACACTGAAGCTTTCTTT. Drawing the rest from reference TRBV28 and TRBJ1-1, the complete variable domain is DVKVTQSSRYLVKRTGEKVFLECVQDMDHENMFWYRQDPGLGLRLIYFSYDVKMKEKGDIPEGYSVSREKKERFSLILESASTNQTSMYLCASTEEPNTEAFFGQGTRLTVV.